The source of this TCR beta chain is a study of T-cell reconstitution after alpha-beta-depleted transplantation in children. During its preparation, the TCRbeta library received unique molecular identifiers. TCRdb re-derived calls from the PCR reads in MiXCR, one entry per CDR3 protein. There are hundreds of thousands of distinct CDR3 sequences in the sample; about 15% occur only once, and over 0.95% lies in the top ten. This clonotype was seen a handful of times. V shed 6 bases and J shed 1 base, with 24 bases lying between them. CDR3 size: 18 residues. In germline, CDR1 is MNHEY, CDR2 SVGEGT. V is TRBV6-2 or TRBV6-3 and J is TRBJ1-1; D is uncertain. This receptor was taken from a human donor who donated a stem cell graft to a child with acute myeloid leukemia. The sequencing used PBMCs from the stem cell graft donor, collected from the stem cell graft. CDR3 nucleotide sequence: TGTGCCAGCAGACTATCAATCCTAATGGCTCAGGAGAACACTGAAGCTTTCTTT. Protein sequence: CASRLSILMAQENTEAFF.